This T cell receptor (beta chain) was retrieved from a study of radiation and T cells in renal cell carcinoma. Findings and limits, study-wide: In blood, top tumor clones expanded by 2 weeks, shrinking by 4. Pretreatment tumor biopsies were lacking, so baseline clonotypes are unknown.

CDR3 length equals 15 residues. V shed 4 bases and J 0 bases; nucleotides not matched to a gene: 6. Per germline, CDR1 SGHNT and CDR2 YYREEE (reference sequence). Points on this clone: Its matching antigen is unknown.

Some clones are missing from TCRdb's copy, which holds only in-frame ones; the method was immunoSEQ multiplex PCR. The sample carries approximately 100,000 clones, around nine tenths recorded once. As to time point: baseline pretreatment blood. Treatment indicated: 15 Gy SBRT to primary tumor, nephrectomy 4 weeks later. Clear cell pathology was present in this patient's renal cell carcinoma. The source was blood, collected from a patient whose treatment included radiotherapy and nephrectomy. This TCR was recovered from a man between 50 and 59 years old with renal cell carcinoma. This chain links TRBV5-4 with TRBJ1-1, with 7 bases fitting TRBD1. The CDR3 loop reads CASSLGDSMNTEAFF. CDR3 DNA sequence: TGTGCCAGCAGCCTAGGGGACAGTATGAACACTGAAGCTTTCTTT.